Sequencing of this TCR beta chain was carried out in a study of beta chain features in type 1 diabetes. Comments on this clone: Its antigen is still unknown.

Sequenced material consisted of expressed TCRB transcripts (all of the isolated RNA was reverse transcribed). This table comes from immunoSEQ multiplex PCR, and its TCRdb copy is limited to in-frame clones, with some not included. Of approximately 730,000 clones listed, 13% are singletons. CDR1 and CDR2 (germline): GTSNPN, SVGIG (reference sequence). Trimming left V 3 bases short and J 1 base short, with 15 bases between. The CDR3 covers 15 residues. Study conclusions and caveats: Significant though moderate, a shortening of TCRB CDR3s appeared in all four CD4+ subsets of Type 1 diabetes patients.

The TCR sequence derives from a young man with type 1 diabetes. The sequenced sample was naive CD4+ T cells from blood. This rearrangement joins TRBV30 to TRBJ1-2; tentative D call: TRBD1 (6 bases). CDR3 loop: CAWSGSLQGNYGYTF. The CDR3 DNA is TGTGCCTGGAGCGGGTCCCTACAGGGTAACTATGGCTACACCTTC.